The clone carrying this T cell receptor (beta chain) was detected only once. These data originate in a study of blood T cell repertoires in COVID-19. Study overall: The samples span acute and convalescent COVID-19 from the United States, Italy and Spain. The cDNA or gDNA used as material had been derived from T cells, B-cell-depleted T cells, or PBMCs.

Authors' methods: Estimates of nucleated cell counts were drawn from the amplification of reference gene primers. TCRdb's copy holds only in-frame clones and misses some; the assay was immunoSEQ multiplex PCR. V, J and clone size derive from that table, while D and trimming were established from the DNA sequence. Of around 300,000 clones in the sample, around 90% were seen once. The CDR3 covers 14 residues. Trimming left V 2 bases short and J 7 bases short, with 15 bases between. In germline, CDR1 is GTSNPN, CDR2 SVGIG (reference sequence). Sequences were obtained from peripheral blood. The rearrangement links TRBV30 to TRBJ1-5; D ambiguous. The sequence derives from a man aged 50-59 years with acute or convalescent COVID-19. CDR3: CAWSSNRVGQPQHF. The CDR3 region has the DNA TGTGCCTGGAGTAGTAACCGGGTTGGCCAGCCCCAGCATTTT.